A single sample gave rise to the 20 T cell receptor beta chains below, sequenced in a study of shared clonotypes between healthy human individuals. Libraries were prepared by immunoSEQ multiplex PCR; TCRdb keeps only in-frame clonotypes and omits some of them. The table lists 650,000 to 700,000 clones, 90% of them singletons, with 34% in the top ten. Source material: memory CD8+ T cells from PBMCs. Subset: CD45RO+ cells pooled with CCR7-negative TemRA cells. Every receptor here comes from a man aged 18 to 35 in good health. Some clones in this sample may be carry-over from other donors' samples.

The chain is built from TRBV28 and TRBJ1-2; 10 bases agree with TRBD1. CDR3 length: 12 amino acids. V shed 8 bases, J shed 3 bases, and the junction held 0 bases outside the gene matches. CDR1 is MDHEN and CDR2 is SYDVKM in the germline V gene. Written as DNA, the CDR3 is TGTGCCAGCGGACAGGGGGACTATGGCTACACCTTC. Translation gives CASGQGDYGYTF.

The gene calls are TRBV28 and TRBJ1-5; perhaps TRBD1 as D (6 bases). V shed 8 bases and J shed 7 bases, with 15 bases lying between them. Germline V gives CDR1 MDHEN, CDR2 SYDVKM. This CDR3 comprises 13 residues. CDR3 bases: TGTGCCAGCCGGCGTGGGGGGCCCCAGCCCCAGCATTTT. Translation: CASRRGGPQPQHF.

This chain links TRBV7-9 with TRBJ1-2, with 7 bases fitting TRBD1. J gave up 4 bases and V 3 bases, and 5 bases lay outside the gene matches. Germline V gene data show CDR1 as SEHNR and CDR2 as FQNEAQ (reference sequence). CDR3 length: 14 residues. CDR3 protein: CASSLKGAGYGYTF. DNA of the CDR3: TGTGCCAGCAGCTTGAAGGGGGCGGGCTATGGCTACACCTTC.

V gene TRBV29-1 combines with J gene TRBJ1-1; D gene unclear. The V gene lost 4 bases and the J gene lost 10 bases, with 13 bases spanning the gap. Germline V gives CDR1 SQVTM, CDR2 ANQGSEA. The CDR3 spans 11 residues. The CDR3 spells CSVGFDRGAFF. CDR3 bases: TGCAGCGTTGGATTCGACCGCGGAGCTTTCTTT.

The chain combines TRBV13 with TRBJ1-3; D possibly corresponds to TRBD1 (6 bases). The CDR3 length is 16 residues. CDR1 PRHDT and CDR2 FYEKMQ come from the germline V gene (reference sequence). The V end was cut by 4 bases, the J end by 2 bases, with 15 bases between. CDR3 loop: CASSSWTELAGNTIYF. CDR3 DNA sequence: TGTGCCAGCAGCTCGTGGACAGAATTGGCTGGAAACACCATATATTTT.

Only a few counts were recorded for this clone. The genes are TRBV5-1 and TRBJ1-4; D is uncertain. CDR3 length: 14 residues. The V end was cut by 4 bases, the J end by 5 bases, with 12 bases between. Per the germline V gene, CDR1 is SGHRS and CDR2 is YFSETQ. The CDR3 DNA is TGCGCCAGCAGCCCCGTGGAGAGGAATGAAAAACTGTTTTTT. Translating it yields CASSPVERNEKLFF.

The chain uses TRBV7-6 and TRBJ2-3; D not certain. V lost 0 bases, J lost 0 bases, and 7 bases lay in between. Germline V gene lookup returns CDR1 SGHVS and CDR2 FNYEAQ. There are 15 residues in the CDR3. For the CDR3, the DNA is TGTGCCAGCAGCTTAGCGCTGGCTAGCACAGATACGCAGTATTTT. Protein sequence: CASSLALASTDTQYF. Based on the CDR3 plus reference TRBV7-6 and TRBJ2-3, the full variable domain is GAGVSQSPRYKVTKRGQDVALRCDPISGHVSLYWYRQALGQGPEFLTYFNYEAQQDKSGLPNDRFSAERPEGSISTLTIQRTEQRDSAMYRCASSLALASTDTQYFGPGTRLTVL.

This chain links TRBV27 with TRBJ2-7; D is tentatively TRBD1 or TRBD2 (5 bases each). CDR3 length equals 13 residues. Trimming cost V 5 bases and J 2 bases, with 10 bases left between them. Germline V CDR1 and CDR2: MNHEY, SMNVEV (reference sequence). The CDR3 DNA is TGTGCCAGCAGTCAGAGGGGTCCCTACGAGCAGTACTTC. This codes for CASSQRGPYEQYF.

This sequence joins TRBV19 and TRBJ1-2; maybe TRBD1 (6 bases). Germline V lookup: CDR1 LNHDA, CDR2 SQIVND (reference sequence). CDR3 length: 12 residues. Trimming took off 5 bases at V and 5 bases at J, with 9 bases between the two ends. The CDR3 reads CASSPGTYGYTF. CDR3 bases: TGTGCCAGTAGTCCGGGGACATATGGCTACACCTTC.

The chain carries TRBV27 and TRBJ2-7, with 13 positions matching TRBD2. The CDR3 loop spans 15 amino acids. Losses at the gene ends were 6 bases for V and 5 bases for J; bases not matched to a gene: 7. CDR1 is MNHEY, CDR2 SMNVEV, per germline (reference sequence). CDR3 nucleotide sequence: TGTGCCAGCAGCGGGGGACTAGCGGGACCCCACGAGCAGTACTTC. Its translation is CASSGGLAGPHEQYF.

The chain is built from TRBV9 and TRBJ2-1; D might be TRBD2 (5 bases). V lost 3 bases to trimming and J lost 0 bases, with 10 bases between them. CDR1 and CDR2 (germline): SGDLS, YYNGEE. The CDR3 covers 15 residues. In nucleotides, the CDR3 is TGTGCCAGCAGCGGGCGGGTGAGCTCCTACAATGAGCAGTTCTTC. The encoded protein is CASSGRVSSYNEQFF. The whole variable domain, remainder taken from reference TRBV9 and TRBJ2-1, is DSGVTQTPKHLITATGQRVTLRCSPRSGDLSVYWYQQSLDQGLQFLIQYYNGEERAKGNILERFSAQQFPDLHSELNLSSLELGDSALYFCASSGRVSSYNEQFFGPGTRLTVL.

V usage is TRBV6-6 and J usage is TRBJ2-4; 8 bases line up with TRBD1. V dropped 7 bases and J dropped 3; count of bases not matched to a gene: 8. The CDR3 runs 15 residues. Germline V CDR1 and CDR2: MNHNY, SVGAGI (reference sequence). CDR3 nucleotide sequence: TGTGCCAGCAATTTCGACAGGGGTGACAAAAACATTCAGTACTTC. It specifies CASNFDRGDKNIQYF.

The chain carries TRBV10-3 and TRBJ2-7; maybe TRBD2 (6 bases). The CDR3 loop spans 15 amino acids. Deletions cut 4 bases from V and 0 bases from J, with 13 bases between. Germline V gene data show CDR1 as ENHRY and CDR2 as SYGVKD. The CDR3 coding sequence is TGTGCCATCAGTGCCGAAGGAGGGGTCTCCTACGAGCAGTACTTC. Its protein product is CAISAEGGVSYEQYF.

The V call is TRBV9, the J call TRBJ1-3; D is possibly TRBD1 (5 bases). The CDR3 spans 16 residues. The germline V gene has CDR1 SGDLS and CDR2 YYNGEE. Trimming took off 4 bases at V and 4 bases at J, with 18 bases between the two ends. The CDR3 spells CASSSLGLLTGNTIYF. The CDR3 DNA sequence: TGTGCCAGCAGCTCCTTGGGACTTCTGACCGGAAACACCATATATTTT.

The V call is TRBV6-5, the J call TRBJ2-7; D not resolved. Germline V CDR1 and CDR2: MNHEY, SVGAGI. The CDR3 spans 15 residues. Trimming took 0 bases from V and 5 from J, leaving 14 bases between them. The CDR3 DNA reads TGTGCCAGCAGTTACTCGGTTAAGGCCCTTCACGAGCAGTACTTC. Encoded protein: CASSYSVKALHEQYF.

For this clone: The sample has other DNA sequences that encode this CDR3 too. V is TRBV7-8 and J is TRBJ2-2; D unresolved. The CDR3 is 12 amino acids. Germline CDR1 SGHVS, CDR2 FQNEAQ. V shed 3 bases and J shed 8 bases, with 7 bases lying between them. The CDR3 region has the DNA TGTGCCAGCAGCTTGGGATCGGGGGAGCTGTTTTTT. Protein product: CASSLGSGELFF.

The rearrangement uses TRBV7-8 and TRBJ2-5; 10 positions agree with TRBD2. The V gene's germline CDR1 is SGHVS and CDR2 FQNEAQ. This CDR3 is 16 amino acids long. V shed 5 bases and J 5 bases; nucleotides not matched to a gene: 11. The CDR3, as DNA: TGTGCCAGCAGCGTATTGACAGCGGGAGGGACGGAGACCCAGTACTTC. Its protein product is CASSVLTAGGTETQYF.

The V call is TRBV28, the J call TRBJ1-4; D call uncertain. The CDR3 spans 15 residues. Trimming took 5 bases from V and 6 from J, leaving 16 bases between them. CDR1 and CDR2 (germline): MDHEN, SYDVKM. CDR3 sequence reads: CASSPPAEVDEKLFF. CDR3 nucleotides: TGTGCCAGCAGTCCCCCGGCAGAGGTGGATGAAAAACTGTTTTTT.

The V and J genes are TRBV28 and TRBJ1-3; D gene uncertain. The CDR3 is 16 amino acids. The V gene's germline CDR1 is MDHEN and CDR2 SYDVKM. Trimming stripped 1 base from V and 0 bases from J, with 10 bases between. The CDR3 region is CASSLFSGNSGNTIYF. CDR3 nucleotide sequence: TGTGCCAGCAGTTTATTTAGCGGGAACTCTGGAAACACCATATATTTT. Variable domain in full (rest from reference TRBV28 and TRBJ1-3): DVKVTQSSRYLVKRTGEKVFLECVQDMDHENMFWYRQDPGLGLRLIYFSYDVKMKEKGDIPEGYSVSREKKERFSLILESASTNQTSMYLCASSLFSGNSGNTIYFGEGSWLTVV.

The rearrangement uses TRBV7-9 and TRBJ1-2; 10 nucleotides match TRBD1. This CDR3 is 17 amino acids long. In germline, CDR1 is SEHNR, CDR2 FQNEAQ (reference sequence). After removal of 5 bases from V and 0 bases from J, the junction contained 9 bases not matched to a gene. CDR3 in amino acids: CASSPDRGLRANYGYTF. CDR3 sequence (DNA): TGTGCCAGCAGCCCCGACAGGGGGCTTAGAGCTAACTATGGCTACACCTTC.